Each of the 31 T cell receptor beta chains below was sequenced from the same sample in a study of neurological immune-mediated disorders. TCRdb re-derived calls from the 5' RACE reads in MiXCR, one entry per CDR3 protein. Of approximately 82,000 distinct CDR3 sequences in the sample, 14% were seen once. The sequencing sample was made of PBMCs. The receptors were gathered from a woman aged 45-65 years in good health.

This clonotype was seen repeatedly, ten times or more. The DNA is left out, because the CDR3 cannot be placed on it with certainty; the CDR3 is given as TCRdb lists it. This sequence joins TRBV2 and TRBJ2-1; TRBD2, the table's D call, was not compared with the DNA. Germline-derived CDR1 and CDR2 are SNHLY and FYNNEI. Inclusive of both ends, the CDR3 amounts to 15 amino acids. The CDR3 region is CASILGLAGYNEQFF.

This clonotype has at least ten counts. This chain connects TRBV29-1 to TRBJ1-6; tentatively, D is TRBD1 (5 bases). Between the trimmed V and J ends, which lost 6 bases and 7 bases, there was a span of 7 bases. This CDR3 has 11 amino acids. Germline CDR1 is SQVTM and CDR2 is ANQGSEA. CDR3 DNA sequence: TGCAGCGTCGGGGACAATTCACCCCTCCACTTT. This sequence encodes CSVGDNSPLHF.

At least ten counts were recorded for this clonotype. The gene calls are TRBV27 and TRBJ2-3; a possible D gene is TRBD2 (7 bases). The CDR3 extends over 14 amino acids. Looked up from germline, CDR1 is MNHEY and CDR2 is SMNVEV (reference sequence). V lost 2 bases and J 4 bases, leaving 10 bases between the germline ends. The CDR3 nucleotides read TGTGCCAGCAGTTTAAGGGGGGGCTCAGATACGCAGTATTTT. This sequence encodes CASSLRGGSDTQYF.

This clonotype has ten or more counts. The V gene is TRBV5-1, the J gene TRBJ2-3; D perhaps matches TRBD1 (6 bases). The CDR3 is 15 residues long. Trimming pared 0 bases from V and 2 bases from J, leaving 10 bases between. CDR1 is SGHRS and CDR2 is YFSETQ in the germline V gene. CDR3 sequence reads: CASSLGDILTDTQYF. CDR3 bases: TGCGCCAGCAGCTTGGGGGACATTCTCACAGATACGCAGTATTTT.

This clonotype has at least ten counts. The chain combines TRBV7-3 with TRBJ2-3; D uncertain. Per the germline V gene, CDR1 is SGHTA and CDR2 is FQGTGA. The CDR3 extends over 13 amino acids. Trimming pared 5 bases from V and 5 bases from J, leaving 11 bases between. CDR3 DNA: TGTGCCAGCAGCCCGCGCGGCCGAGATACGCAGTATTTT. Its protein is CASSPRGRDTQYF.

This clonotype showed up many times. V usage is TRBV4-2 and J usage is TRBJ2-7; D is ambiguous. The germline CDR1 and CDR2 sequences are LGHNA and YNFKEQ. V lost 4 bases, J lost 2 bases, and 24 bases lay in between. This CDR3 contains 18 residues. The CDR3 spells CASSLRSGTVNAPYEQYF. Written as DNA, the CDR3 is TGTGCCAGCAGCCTCCGATCAGGAACGGTAAACGCACCCTACGAGCAGTACTTC.

This clonotype has ten or more counts. The rearrangement links TRBV5-1 to TRBJ2-6; D not resolved. Deletions cut 0 bases from V and 0 bases from J, with 13 bases between. CDR1 and CDR2 from the germline V gene are SGHRS and YFSETQ. The CDR3 is made up of 18 amino acids. The CDR3 nucleotides are TGCGCCAGCAGCTTGGAACCCTCCCCCGTCTCTGGGGCCAACGTCCTGACTTTC. Protein: CASSLEPSPVSGANVLTF.

The rearrangement joins TRBV4-2 to TRBJ2-3; TRBD2 agrees at 10 bases. Trimming removed 4 bases from V and 5 bases from J; junction bases left unmatched: 9. The CDR3 loop spans 16 amino acids. Germline assignment: CDR1 LGHNA and CDR2 YNFKEQ. The chain's CDR3 is CASSRTSGRDLDTQYF. CDR3 DNA sequence: TGTGCCAGCAGCCGAACGAGCGGGAGGGATCTAGATACGCAGTATTTT.

This clonotype occurred many times. The chain has TRBV5-1 and TRBJ1-3; the D gene is possibly TRBD1 (6 bases). Germline values: CDR1 SGHRS, CDR2 YFSETQ. CDR3 length: 16 residues. With 0 bases removed from V and 2 bases from J, the gap between germline ends came to 12 bases. The CDR3 loop is CASSLDGGLAGNTIYF. For the CDR3, the DNA is TGCGCCAGCAGCTTGGACGGGGGGCTGGCTGGAAACACCATATATTTT.

This clonotype was observed many times. The gene calls are TRBV7-2 and TRBJ2-2; TRBD1 is a possible D gene (6 bases). This CDR3 has 16 residues. V shed 2 bases and J shed 0 bases, with 10 bases lying between them. Germline V lookup: CDR1 SGHTA, CDR2 FQGNSA. CDR3 sequence: CASSLRTATNTGELFF. The CDR3 DNA reads TGTGCCAGCAGCTTAAGGACAGCGACGAACACCGGGGAGCTGTTTTTT.

The table lists this clonotype with many counts. This chain uses TRBV9 with TRBJ1-2; the D gene is possibly TRBD1 (5 bases). Germline-derived CDR1 and CDR2 are SGDLS and YYNGEE. The CDR3 extends over 13 amino acids. Trimming pared 3 bases from V and 8 bases from J, leaving 14 bases between. The CDR3 sequence: CASSDPGGDGYTF. The DNA of the CDR3 is TGTGCCAGCAGCGACCCCGGGGGTGACGGCTACACCTTC.

This clonotype was observed many times. The chain links TRBV29-1 to TRBJ2-7; 8 bases match TRBD2. The germline CDR1 and CDR2 sequences are SQVTM and ANQGSEA. V trimming: 4 bases; J trimming: 4 bases; junction bases outside the gene matches: 6. CDR3 length: 13 residues. CDR3 nucleotide sequence: TGCAGCGTTGTCGGGGGGGCCGGTTACGAGCAGTACTTC. This sequence encodes CSVVGGAGYEQYF.

This clonotype was found many times. The chain has TRBV5-1 and TRBJ2-3; TRBD1 matches at 9 bases. The CDR3 sequence is 14 residues long. Germline V gives CDR1 SGHRS, CDR2 YFSETQ. Trimming took 4 bases from V and 4 from J; bases not matched to a gene: 4. The CDR3 loop is CASSPGQGPDTQYF. CDR3 nucleotides: TGCGCCAGCAGCCCGGGACAGGGTCCAGATACGCAGTATTTT.

This clonotype was counted many times. The chain has TRBV12-3 or TRBV12-4 and TRBJ2-3; D gene unclear. Trimming removed 3 bases from V and 0 bases from J, with 10 bases in between. The CDR3 is 15 residues long. The CDR3 region is CASSLQHASTDTQYF. In DNA form, the CDR3 reads TGTGCCAGCAGTTTGCAGCACGCGAGCACAGATACGCAGTATTTT.

This clonotype was seen repeatedly, ten times or more. This sequence joins TRBV20-1 and TRBJ2-7; perhaps TRBD2 as D (6 bases). The CDR3 has 13 amino acids. Looked up from germline, CDR1 is DFQATT and CDR2 is SNEGSKA (reference sequence). The V gene lost 5 bases and the J gene lost 2 bases, with 13 bases spanning the gap. The DNA of the CDR3 is TGCAGTGCTGCGCCGGGAGTCCCCTACGAGCAGTACTTC. Residues: CSAAPGVPYEQYF.

This clonotype has at least ten counts. V gene TRBV7-2 combines with J gene TRBJ2-5; D assignment may be TRBD1 or TRBD2 (5 bases each). The germline V and J ends were trimmed by 5 bases and 11 bases, with 15 bases remaining between them. The CDR3 totals 12 residues. Germline V gene lookup returns CDR1 SGHTA and CDR2 FQGNSA. The CDR3 sequence is CASSTGTAMQYF. CDR3 nucleotide sequence: TGTGCCAGCAGCACCGGGACCGCTATGCAGTACTTC.

As concerns this clonotype: At one of its ends the junction is not consistent with the germline gene, which may arise from a read error. This chain links TRBV5-1 with TRBJ2-3; 11 bases match TRBD2. The CDR3 is 17 residues long. Germline V gene sequence: CDR1 SGHRS, CDR2 YFSETQ. The CDR3 coding sequence is TGTGCCAGCAGCTTGATGAGGACTAGCGGGCGCACAGATACGCAGTATTTT. Translated, it gives CASSLMRTSGRTDTQYF.

This clonotype was observed a handful of times. The chain recombines TRBV30 with TRBJ2-3, with 9 bases matching TRBD1. The CDR3 is 15 residues long. V lost 3 bases and J lost 3; bases outside the gene matches: 7. Germline values: CDR1 GTSNPN, CDR2 SVGIG (reference sequence). The CDR3 here is CAWSGRDRATDTQYF. CDR3 coding DNA: TGTGCCTGGAGCGGCCGGGACAGGGCAACAGATACGCAGTATTTT. The variable domain in full, with the rest retrieved from reference TRBV30 and TRBJ2-3, is SQTIHQWPATLVQPVGSPLSLECTVEGTSNPNLYWYRQAAGRGLQLLFYSVGIGQISSEVPQNLSASRPQDRQFILSSKKLLLSDSGFYLCAWSGRDRATDTQYFGPGTRLTVL.

About this clonotype: A much bigger clone sits one base away, suggesting this may be a read error. The genes are TRBV11-3 and TRBJ2-3; perhaps D is TRBD1 or TRBD2 (6 bases each). CDR3 length: 15 amino acids. V lost 1 base and J 4 bases, leaving 12 bases between the germline ends. Germline V gene data show CDR1 as SGHNT and CDR2 as YENEEA. CDR3: CASSLGRGAADTQYF. CDR3 coding DNA: TGTGCCAGCAGCTTAGGGAGGGGGGCAGCAGATACGCAGTATTTT.

The table lists this clonotype with many counts. The V and J genes are TRBV5-1 and TRBJ2-1; TRBD1 might be the D (5 bases). The ends were cut back, 1 base at V and 7 bases at J, with 15 bases in the middle. The CDR3 loop spans 15 amino acids. Germline-derived CDR1 and CDR2 are SGHRS and YFSETQ. CDR3 DNA sequence: TGCGCCAGCAGCTTGCTGACAGAAGCCCAAAATGAGCAGTTCTTC. The encoded protein is CASSLLTEAQNEQFF.

This clonotype was detected many times. V gene TRBV29-1 combines with J gene TRBJ2-7; D perhaps matches TRBD2 (5 bases). Deletions cut 4 bases from V and 1 base from J, with 11 bases between. Per germline, CDR1 SQVTM and CDR2 ANQGSEA. The CDR3 runs 13 residues. The CDR3 region is CSVAGLGSYEQYF. CDR3 nucleotide sequence: TGCAGCGTTGCTGGACTCGGGTCCTACGAGCAGTACTTC.

Comment on this clonotype: Since a much larger clone is just one base distant, this may be a read error. The chain is built from TRBV5-1 and TRBJ2-1; D call uncertain. The CDR3 totals 15 residues. Trimming removed 2 bases from V and 2 bases from J, with 11 bases in between. Germline CDR1 reads SGHRS; CDR2 reads YFSETQ. The CDR3 DNA sequence: TGCGCCAGCAGCTTCCGAGTGGTCGCCTACAATGAGCAGTTCTTC. Encoded protein: CASSFRVVAYNEQFF.

This clonotype has only a few counts. V and J are TRBV5-1 and TRBJ2-1; 8 bases are shared with TRBD2. Germline loops: CDR1 SGHRS, CDR2 YFSETQ. Losses at the gene ends were 0 bases for V and 6 bases for J; bases not matched to a gene: 5. The CDR3 covers 15 residues. The CDR3 is CASSLVAGGINEQFF. The CDR3 DNA sequence: TGCGCCAGCAGCTTGGTTGCGGGAGGTATCAATGAGCAGTTCTTC.

There are many counts of this clonotype. Written as DNA, the CDR3 is TGTGCCAGCAGCGCAGGTCCCTCGGGCAATCAGCCCCAGCATTTT. Amino acids: CASSAGPSGNQPQHF. The chain links TRBV7-6 to TRBJ1-5; no reliable D call. CDR3 length: 15 residues. In germline, CDR1 is SGHVS, CDR2 FNYEAQ. The ends were cut back, 5 bases at V and 2 bases at J, with 13 bases in the middle.

This clonotype was seen at least ten times. The V and J genes are TRBV5-1 and TRBJ2-2; tentatively, D is TRBD2 (5 bases). This CDR3 is 16 amino acids long. Germline-derived CDR1 and CDR2 are SGHRS and YFSETQ. The V end lost 1 base, the J end lost 1 base, and 11 bases lay between the germline ends. The CDR3 protein is CASSLSGSLNTGELFF. Written as DNA, the CDR3 is TGCGCCAGCAGCTTGAGCGGCTCCTTGAACACCGGGGAGCTGTTTTTT.

This clonotype was recorded at least ten times. The chain joins TRBV5-1 to TRBJ2-7; 7 bases line up with TRBD1. The CDR3 extends over 13 amino acids. The germline V gene has CDR1 SGHRS and CDR2 YFSETQ. Losses at the gene ends were 0 bases for V and 8 bases for J; bases not matched to a gene: 5. CDR3 amino acids: CASSLEGQAQQYF. DNA of the CDR3: TGCGCCAGCAGCTTGGAAGGACAGGCCCAGCAGTACTTC.

This clonotype was observed many times. V usage is TRBV5-1 and J usage is TRBJ1-1; D may be TRBD1 (5 bases). The V end was cut by 3 bases, the J end by 4 bases, with 13 bases between. CDR3 size: 14 residues. Germline CDR1 reads SGHRS; CDR2 reads YFSETQ. In DNA, the CDR3 is TGCGCCAGCAGCTCGCAGGGCATCTTCACTGAAGCTTTCTTT. This translates into CASSSQGIFTEAFF.

This clonotype was detected many times. The CDR3 sequence: CSARAIGQAWETQYF. DNA for the CDR3: TGCAGTGCTAGAGCCATAGGACAGGCCTGGGAGACCCAGTACTTC. The rearrangement joins TRBV20-1 to TRBJ2-5, with 7 bases aligning to TRBD1. The CDR3 is 15 amino acids. V dropped 1 base and J dropped 5; count of bases not matched to a gene: 10. From germline, CDR1 is DFQATT and CDR2 SNEGSKA (reference sequence).

As regards this clonotype: One junction end disagrees with the germline gene, perhaps due to a read error. The rearrangement links TRBV12-3 or TRBV12-4 to TRBJ1-2; no definite D call. CDR3 length: 15 residues. The DNA for the CDR3 is TGTGCCAGCAGTGGGCGACTCTCTCCCCACTATTGCTATACCTTC. This codes for CASSGRLSPHYCYTF.

In this sample, this clonotype turned up once. This likely comes from a read error, as the CDR3 has no conserved phenylalanine or tryptophan at its end. The gene calls are TRBV2 and TRBJ2-1; a possible D gene is TRBD2 (6 bases). The CDR3 is 15 amino acids. CDR1 and CDR2 (germline): SNHLY, FYNNEI. V was shortened by 8 bases and J by 0 bases, with 14 bases between the two germline ends. The CDR3 DNA reads TGTGCCAGCCGCCCTAGCGAGAGCTCCTACAATGAGCAGTTCTTA. It specifies CASRPSESSYNEQFL.

The CDR3 DNA reads TGCAGTGCTAGAGATAGCATCTATGGCTACACCTTC. The encoded protein is CSARDSIYGYTF. The V call is TRBV20-1, the J call TRBJ1-2; D unresolved. V was trimmed by 0 bases and J by 4 bases, leaving 6 bases between them. Germline V gene lookup returns CDR1 DFQATT and CDR2 SNEGSKA (reference sequence). The CDR3 covers 12 residues.